This is a list of T cell receptor beta chains from one sample in a study of blood T cell repertoires in COVID-19. Profiled with immunoSEQ multiplex PCR; TCRdb holds only in-frame clones, not every one. The table records some 400,000 clones, roughly 86% of them present only once. Sequences were obtained from peripheral blood. The receptors stem from a human donor in a cohort sampled during active COVID-19. Both conserved end residues are part of each CDR3. Each record gives: J gene, D gene, clone size, V gene, CDR3 DNA, CDR3 protein. A D gene is named only where the DNA matches it firmly. The listing skips clone size in some rows; elsewhere it reads once, few, many or a size class.

TRBJ2-2,.,once,TRBV30,TGTGCCTGGAGTGTTGGAGGACTAACCACCGGGGAGCTGTTTTTT,CAWSVGGLTTGELFF
TRBJ2-1,TRBD2,.,TRBV19,TGTGCCAGTAGTAAAGCGGGAGGGGGTGGTGAGCAGTTCTTC,CASSKAGGGGEQFF
TRBJ1-1,TRBD1,.,TRBV6-5,TGTGCCAGCAGTTCCCCCGGGACAGGGCGCACTGAAGCTTTCTTT,CASSSPGTGRTEAFF
TRBJ2-7,TRBD2,.,TRBV9,TGTGCCAGCAGCCCTCGACTAGCGGGGGACCACGAGCAGTACTTC,CASSPRLAGDHEQYF
TRBJ1-3,.,.,TRBV6-5,TGTGCCAGCGGACCGCGACAGCCCTCTGGAAACACCATATATTTT,CASGPRQPSGNTIYF
TRBJ2-7,.,.,TRBV21-1,TGTGCCAGCAGCAAAGTCCTCGGTCGCCCAGCGGGAGGGCCCGGACAACTTTACGAGCAGTACTTC,CASSKVLGRPAGGPGQLYEQYF
TRBJ1-6,TRBD1,.,TRBV5-1,TGCGCCAGCAGCTGGGGGACAGGGCCCATTTCACCCCTCCACTTT,CASSWGTGPISPLHF
TRBJ2-7,.,.,TRBV6-1,TGTGCCAGCAGTGAAGGACGGGTCGAACCGTACTTC,CASSEGRVEPYF
TRBJ1-1,.,.,TRBV29-1,TGCAGCGCGTGCACCTTCACCGCGGGGGTTGAAGCTTTCTTT,CSACTFTAGVEAFF
TRBJ2-5,.,.,TRBV28,TGTGCCAGCACCCTAGAGCGGAGACAAGAGACCCAGTACTTC,CASTLERRQETQYF
TRBJ2-3,TRBD2,.,TRBV5-1,TGCGCCAGCAGCTCGGAGGGACTAGCGGGAGGGGGAGGCACAGATACGCAGTATTTT,CASSSEGLAGGGGTDTQYF
TRBJ1-1,.,few,TRBV7-9,TGTGCCAGCAGTCGGAGCATGAACACTGAAGCTTTCTTT,CASSRSMNTEAFF
TRBJ2-1,TRBD1,.,TRBV7-9,TGTGCCAGCAGCTTATCACAGGGACAGGGGGCCGGCAATGAGCAGTTCTTC,CASSLSQGQGAGNEQFF
TRBJ1-2,.,.,TRBV7-3,TGTGCCAGCAGCACACAGGGCTCGGCCAGTTACACCTTC,CASSTQGSASYTF
TRBJ1-1,.,.,TRBV19,TGTGCCAGTAGCCCCTCCTTAGGGCGGGGGCTGAACACTGAAGCTTTCTTT,CASSPSLGRGLNTEAFF
TRBJ2-7,.,.,TRBV2,TGTGCCAGCAGGGGACAAATCGAGCAGTACTTC,CASRGQIEQYF
TRBJ1-5,.,few,TRBV19,TGTGCCAGTAGTATACGTGAGGAAGGCCAGCCCCAGCATTTT,CASSIREEGQPQHF
TRBJ2-7,TRBD1,.,TRBV24-1,TGTGCCACCAGTGCCGGGACAGGCTTCTACGAGCAGTACTTC,CATSAGTGFYEQYF
TRBJ2-5,.,few,TRBV19,TGTGCCAGTAGTTCGGCGAGGTCCGCGGAGACCCAGTACTTC,CASSSARSAETQYF
TRBJ2-2,.,few,TRBV9,TGTGCCAGCAGCGTACAGGACTTCGGCGGGGAGCTGTTTTTT,CASSVQDFGGELFF
TRBJ1-1,.,.,TRBV5-1,TGCGCCAGCAGCTTGAGGCAGCGAGACACTGAAGCTTTCTTT,CASSLRQRDTEAFF
TRBJ1-3,.,few,TRBV30,TGTGCCTGGAGCCCTATAGCGGGGCTTTCTGGAAACACCATATATTTT,CAWSPIAGLSGNTIYF
TRBJ1-4,.,.,TRBV5-6,TGTGCCAGCAGCTTGGTGGGGGCGACAGACGGGAATGAAAAACTGTTTTTT,CASSLVGATDGNEKLFF
TRBJ2-1,.,.,TRBV7-2,TGTGCCAGCAGCTTATTCGGGGGCTCCTACAATGAGCAGTTCTTC,CASSLFGGSYNEQFF
TRBJ1-6,TRBD1,.,TRBV19,TGTGCCAGTAGTAAGGACAGGGTGCGTTCACCCCTCCACTTT,CASSKDRVRSPLHF
TRBJ2-5,TRBD1,.,TRBV10-3,TGTGCCGTAAGGTCCGGGGCCGGGACAGGGAGTTCCCAAGAGACCCAGTACTTC,CAVRSGAGTGSSQETQYF